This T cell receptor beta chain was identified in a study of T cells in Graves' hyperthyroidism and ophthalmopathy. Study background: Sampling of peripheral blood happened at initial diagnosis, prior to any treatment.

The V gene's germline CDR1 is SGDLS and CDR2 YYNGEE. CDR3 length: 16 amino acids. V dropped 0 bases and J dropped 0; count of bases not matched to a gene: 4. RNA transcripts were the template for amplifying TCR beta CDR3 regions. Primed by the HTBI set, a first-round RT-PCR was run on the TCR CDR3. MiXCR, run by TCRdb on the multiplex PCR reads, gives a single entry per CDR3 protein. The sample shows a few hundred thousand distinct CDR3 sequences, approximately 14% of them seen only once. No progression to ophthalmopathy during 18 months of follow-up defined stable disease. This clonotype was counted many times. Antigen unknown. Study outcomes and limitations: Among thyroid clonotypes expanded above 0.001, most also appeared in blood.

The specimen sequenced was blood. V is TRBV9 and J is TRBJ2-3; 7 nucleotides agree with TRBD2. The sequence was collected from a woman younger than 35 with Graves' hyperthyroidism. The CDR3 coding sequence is TGTGCCAGCAGCGTAGCGGGAGGATCTAGCACAGATACGCAGTATTTT. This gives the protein CASSVAGGSSTDTQYF.